These 25 T cell receptor beta chains originate from one sample sequenced in a study of cytomegalovirus exposure and HLA in healthy donors. In the PCR, 60 Vbeta and 13 Jbeta primers were used. Assay used: immunoSEQ multiplex PCR; TCRdb lists only in-frame clones, some missing. The sample lists around 180,000 clones, roughly 83% seen once, with 0.95% to 1.5% in the top ten. The specimen sequenced was PBMCs. These receptors originate from a boy aged 2 to 10 in good health and CMV-seronegative.

The chain combines TRBV5-6 with TRBJ2-2, with TRBD2 matching over 8 bases. Per germline, CDR1 SGHDT and CDR2 YYEEEE. The CDR3 length is 15 residues. The V and J ends lost 3 bases and 6 bases, in that order; junction bases with no gene match: 7. CDR3 coding DNA: TGTGCCAGCAGCTCCGGACTAGCCTCCGCCGGGGAGCTGTTTTTT. It specifies CASSSGLASAGELFF.

V usage is TRBV29-1 and J usage is TRBJ1-1, with unresolved D. The CDR3 covers 13 residues. The germline CDR1 and CDR2 sequences are SQVTM and ANQGSEA. The V gene lost 4 bases and the J gene lost 0 bases, with 9 bases spanning the gap. In DNA form, the CDR3 reads TGCAGCGTTGGTAGCCCCATGAACACTGAAGCTTTCTTT. Translation gives CSVGSPMNTEAFF. The full variable domain, in which reference TRBV29-1 and TRBJ1-1 provide the parts outside the CDR3, is SAVISQKPSRDICQRGTSLTIQCQVDSQVTMMFWYRQQPGQSLTLIATANQGSEATYESGFVIDKFPISRPNLTFSTLTVSNMSPEDSSIYLCSVGSPMNTEAFFGQGTRLTVV.

V and J are TRBV4-3 and TRBJ1-6; D is ambiguous. CDR1 and CDR2 (germline): LGHNA, YSLEER. The CDR3 runs to 16 residues. V dropped 1 base and J dropped 0 bases, with 7 bases sitting between them. The CDR3 region has the DNA TGCGCCAGCAGCCAAGCGGCTAGCTCCTATAATTCACCCCTCCACTTT. Encoded protein: CASSQAASSYNSPLHF.

A few counts support this clone. The chain uses TRBV30 and TRBJ1-3; D remains ambiguous. CDR1 and CDR2 from the germline V gene are GTSNPN and SVGIG (reference sequence). The V end was cut by 0 bases, the J end by 4 bases, with 13 bases between. The CDR3 has 15 amino acids. The CDR3 loop is CAWSVRSGSGNTIYF. CDR3 nucleotides: TGTGCCTGGAGTGTACGATCAGGCTCGGGAAACACCATATATTTT.

This clone was recorded once. The V and J genes are TRBV5-1 and TRBJ2-1; D possibly corresponds to TRBD2 (5 bases). Between the trimmed V and J ends, which lost 1 base and 5 bases, there was a span of 22 bases. Germline lookup yields CDR1 SGHRS and CDR2 YFSETQ. The CDR3 runs 18 residues. CDR3 bases: TGCGCCAGCAGCTTGAGCCCAATAGCTGCGGGTGGCCACAATGAGCAGTTCTTC. This sequence encodes CASSLSPIAAGGHNEQFF.

This chain joins TRBV2 and TRBJ2-3, with TRBD2 as a possible D gene (8 bases). The germline V gene encodes CDR1 SNHLY and CDR2 FYNNEI. The CDR3 consists of 16 residues. The germline V and J ends were trimmed by 7 bases and 6 bases, with 23 bases remaining between them. The CDR3 nucleotides are TGTGCCAGCAAGGGGGCTAGCGGGTTACCACGGGATACGCAGTATTTT. This gives the protein CASKGASGLPRDTQYF.

This clone was counted a single time. The chain recombines TRBV4-2 with TRBJ1-2; D gene ambiguous. This CDR3 comprises 16 residues. Trimming pared 0 bases from V and 8 bases from J, leaving 19 bases between. CDR1 is LGHNA and CDR2 is YNFKEQ in the germline V gene. The CDR3 reads CASSQEGPSGEGGYTF. As DNA, the CDR3 is TGTGCCAGCAGCCAAGAAGGGCCGAGCGGGGAGGGAGGCTACACCTTC.

The DNA for the CDR3 is TGTGCCAGCAGCCCTATGCAGGGGGCGCAGAGGTATGGCTACACCTTC. Translated: CASSPMQGAQRYGYTF. The chain uses TRBV7-2 and TRBJ1-2; TRBD1 agrees at 8 bases. The CDR3 has 16 amino acids. With V trimmed by 5 bases and J by 5 bases, 13 bases remained unmatched. Germline CDR1 is SGHTA and CDR2 is FQGNSA.

In this sample, this clone turned up once. The chain combines TRBV19 with TRBJ1-2; 7 bases fit TRBD1. Trimming took 4 bases from V and 2 from J; bases not matched to a gene: 10. CDR3 length: 16 residues. In germline, CDR1 is LNHDA, CDR2 SQIVND (reference sequence). CDR3 coding DNA: TGTGCCAGTAGTACCCGACAGGGCTACTTGAACTATGGCTACACCTTC. Its translation is CASSTRQGYLNYGYTF.

This rearrangement joins TRBV21-1 to TRBJ1-1; no DNA check was done on the table's D call, TRBD1. TRBV21-1 is a known pseudogene. The CDR3 length is 16 residues. CDR3 in amino acids: CASSKEVTDVNTEAFF. The CDR3 bases are TGTGCCAGCAGCAAAGAGGTAACAGATGTGAACACTGAAGCTTTCTTT.

The V gene is TRBV7-2, the J gene TRBJ2-7; tentatively, D is TRBD1 (7 bases). V lost 5 bases, J lost 4 bases, and 15 bases lay in between. Germline V lookup: CDR1 SGHTA, CDR2 FQGNSA. The CDR3 has 14 amino acids. Here the CDR3 reads CASSQGGGRYEQYV. In DNA form, the CDR3 reads TGTGCCAGCAGCCAAGGAGGGGGCCGGTACGAGCAGTACGTC.

This chain links TRBV7-8 with TRBJ2-5; D unclear. This CDR3 spans 14 amino acids. CDR1 and CDR2 (germline): SGHVS, FQNEAQ. V was clipped by 1 base and J by 2 bases, with 8 bases between them. This CDR3 reads CASSLDEKQETQYF. CDR3 nucleotide sequence: TGTGCCAGCAGCTTAGATGAGAAGCAAGAGACCCAGTACTTC.

The chain is built from TRBV27 and TRBJ1-2, with D tentatively TRBD1 (5 bases). The germline CDR1 and CDR2 sequences are MNHEY and SMNVEV (reference sequence). The CDR3 spans 12 residues. The V and J ends lost 3 bases and 5 bases respectively, with 7 bases between them. For the CDR3, the DNA is TGTGCCAGCAGTTTGGGGCGGTATGGCTACACCTTC. Its protein is CASSLGRYGYTF.

The chain employs TRBV15 and TRBJ2-2; D possibly corresponds to TRBD2 (6 bases). Germline V lookup: CDR1 LNHNV, CDR2 YYDKDF (reference sequence). Trimming cost V 1 base and J 4 bases, with 10 bases left between them. The CDR3 length is 15 residues. The CDR3 loop is CATSRGDWGTGELFF. The DNA of the CDR3 is TGTGCCACCAGCAGAGGGGACTGGGGCACCGGGGAGCTGTTTTTT.

The chain carries TRBV10-2 and TRBJ1-2, with 7 bases aligning to TRBD1. V shed 4 bases, J shed 8 bases, and the junction held 7 bases outside the gene matches. Looked up from germline, CDR1 is WSHSY and CDR2 is SAAADI. This CDR3 contains 13 residues. The CDR3 nucleotides are TGCGCCAGCAGTGGGACAGGCCCCCGCGGCTACACCTTC. Protein: CASSGTGPRGYTF.

This chain uses TRBV5-4 with TRBJ2-1; weak D call: TRBD1 (6 bases). The CDR3 totals 17 residues. Between the trimmed V and J ends, which lost 1 base and 4 bases, there was a span of 18 bases. CDR1 and CDR2 (germline): SGHNT, YYREEE (reference sequence). CDR3 protein: CASSLIGRGGKYNEQFF. CDR3 coding DNA: TGTGCCAGCAGCTTGATTGGTAGAGGGGGAAAATACAATGAGCAGTTCTTC.

V and J are TRBV19 and TRBJ2-7; TRBD1 matches at 9 bases. Germline V gives CDR1 LNHDA, CDR2 SQIVND (reference sequence). This CDR3 spans 15 amino acids. V lost 5 bases to trimming and J lost 5 bases; unmatched junction nucleotides: 10. CDR3 nucleotide sequence: TGTGCCAGTAGTTCTCATTGGACAGGGGATGACGAGCAGTACTTC. Protein sequence: CASSSHWTGDDEQYF.

CDR3 in amino acids: CASSLRDWTELNTEAFF. CDR3 DNA sequence: TGTGCCAGCAGCCTCCGGGACTGGACCGAACTGAACACTGAAGCTTTCTTT. J is TRBJ1-1 and V is TRBV7-9; perhaps TRBD1 as D (5 bases). CDR1 SEHNR and CDR2 FQNEAQ come from the germline V gene (reference sequence). V was trimmed by 5 bases and J by 0 bases, leaving 19 bases between them. The CDR3 is 17 amino acids. Variable domain in full (rest from reference TRBV7-9 and TRBJ1-1): DTGVSQNPRHKITKRGQNVTFRCDPISEHNRLYWYRQTLGQGPEFLTYFQNEAQLEKSRLLSDRFSAERPKGSFSTLEIQRTEQGDSAMYLCASSLRDWTELNTEAFFGQGTRLTVV.

The chain recombines TRBV7-8 with TRBJ2-2; 10 bases match TRBD1. In germline, CDR1 is SGHVS, CDR2 FQNEAQ. The CDR3 is 17 amino acids. The V gene end was trimmed by 0 bases and the J gene end by 4 bases; junction bases not matched to a gene: 5. The CDR3 region is CASSLAGQGRGTGELFF. The CDR3 DNA reads TGTGCCAGCAGCTTAGCGGGACAGGGGAGAGGCACCGGGGAGCTGTTTTTT. Supplemented by reference TRBV7-8 and TRBJ2-2, the full variable domain reads GAGVSQSPRYKVAKRGQDVALRCDPISGHVSLFWYQQALGQGPEFLTYFQNEAQLDKSGLPSDRFFAERPEGSVSTLKIQRTQQEDSAVYLCASSLAGQGRGTGELFFGEGSRLTVL.

This chain connects TRBV2 to TRBJ2-5, with 9 bases fitting TRBD2. Losses at the gene ends were 6 bases for V and 0 bases for J; bases not matched to a gene: 11. Germline CDR1 and CDR2: SNHLY and FYNNEI. The CDR3 is 17 amino acids. CDR3 region: CASRKTVAGDHQETQYF. The CDR3 DNA reads as TGTGCCAGCAGAAAAACAGTAGCGGGGGACCACCAAGAGACCCAGTACTTC.

The J gene is TRBJ1-2, the V gene TRBV7-9; D might be TRBD1 (5 bases). V shed 0 bases and J shed 8 bases, with 10 bases lying between them. Germline V gene data show CDR1 as SEHNR and CDR2 as FQNEAQ (reference sequence). The CDR3 contains 13 residues. The CDR3 coding sequence is TGTGCCAGCAGCTTAGCGGGGCCAAGGGGCTACACCTTC. Its translation is CASSLAGPRGYTF.

This sequence joins TRBV6-1 and TRBJ2-1; 8 bases are a match to TRBD1. The germline V gene has CDR1 MNHNS and CDR2 SASEGT. The CDR3 totals 15 residues. V shed 3 bases, J shed 6 bases, and the junction held 7 bases outside the gene matches. As DNA, the CDR3 is TGTGCCAGCAGTGAGGACAGGGAGCGCATCAATGAGCAGTTCTTC. Its translation is CASSEDRERINEQFF.

Concerning this clone: Other DNA sequences in the sample encode the same CDR3. CDR3 DNA: TGCGCCAGCAGTTTTGAAGCCCTAGCGAACACCGGGGAGCTGTTTTTT. Encoded protein: CASSFEALANTGELFF. The chain joins TRBV5-1 to TRBJ2-2; D gene unclear. Per germline, CDR1 SGHRS and CDR2 YFSETQ. The CDR3 loop spans 16 amino acids. Trimming took 5 bases from V and 0 from J, leaving 14 bases between them.

The chain combines TRBV11-1 with TRBJ2-1, with D possibly TRBD2 on 7 matching bases. V shed 4 bases and J shed 6 bases, with 16 bases lying between them. Germline V gene data show CDR1 as SGHAT and CDR2 as FQDESV (reference sequence). CDR3 length: 15 amino acids. The CDR3: CASSSRGEGGNEQFF. CDR3 sequence (DNA): TGTGCCAGCAGCTCCCGGGGGGAAGGGGGCAATGAGCAGTTCTTC.

This clone occurred once. The chain employs TRBV7-9 and TRBJ2-5; the match to TRBD1 covers 10 bases. V lost 5 bases, J lost 4 bases, and 7 bases stayed unmatched. Germline CDR1 is SEHNR and CDR2 is FQNEAQ (reference sequence). The CDR3 totals 15 residues. The CDR3 is CASSRGTGDGETQYF. DNA for the CDR3: TGTGCCAGCAGCCGAGGGACAGGGGATGGAGAGACCCAGTACTTC.